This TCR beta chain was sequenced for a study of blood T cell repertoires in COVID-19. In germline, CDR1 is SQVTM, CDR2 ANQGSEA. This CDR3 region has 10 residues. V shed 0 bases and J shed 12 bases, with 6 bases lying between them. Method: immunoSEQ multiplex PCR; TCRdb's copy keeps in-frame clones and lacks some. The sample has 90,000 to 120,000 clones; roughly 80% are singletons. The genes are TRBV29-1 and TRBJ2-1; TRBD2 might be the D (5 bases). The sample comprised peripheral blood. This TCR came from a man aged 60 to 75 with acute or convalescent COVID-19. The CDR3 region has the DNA TGCAGCGTTGAAGAGGGAGCGCAGTTCTTC. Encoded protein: CSVEEGAQFF.